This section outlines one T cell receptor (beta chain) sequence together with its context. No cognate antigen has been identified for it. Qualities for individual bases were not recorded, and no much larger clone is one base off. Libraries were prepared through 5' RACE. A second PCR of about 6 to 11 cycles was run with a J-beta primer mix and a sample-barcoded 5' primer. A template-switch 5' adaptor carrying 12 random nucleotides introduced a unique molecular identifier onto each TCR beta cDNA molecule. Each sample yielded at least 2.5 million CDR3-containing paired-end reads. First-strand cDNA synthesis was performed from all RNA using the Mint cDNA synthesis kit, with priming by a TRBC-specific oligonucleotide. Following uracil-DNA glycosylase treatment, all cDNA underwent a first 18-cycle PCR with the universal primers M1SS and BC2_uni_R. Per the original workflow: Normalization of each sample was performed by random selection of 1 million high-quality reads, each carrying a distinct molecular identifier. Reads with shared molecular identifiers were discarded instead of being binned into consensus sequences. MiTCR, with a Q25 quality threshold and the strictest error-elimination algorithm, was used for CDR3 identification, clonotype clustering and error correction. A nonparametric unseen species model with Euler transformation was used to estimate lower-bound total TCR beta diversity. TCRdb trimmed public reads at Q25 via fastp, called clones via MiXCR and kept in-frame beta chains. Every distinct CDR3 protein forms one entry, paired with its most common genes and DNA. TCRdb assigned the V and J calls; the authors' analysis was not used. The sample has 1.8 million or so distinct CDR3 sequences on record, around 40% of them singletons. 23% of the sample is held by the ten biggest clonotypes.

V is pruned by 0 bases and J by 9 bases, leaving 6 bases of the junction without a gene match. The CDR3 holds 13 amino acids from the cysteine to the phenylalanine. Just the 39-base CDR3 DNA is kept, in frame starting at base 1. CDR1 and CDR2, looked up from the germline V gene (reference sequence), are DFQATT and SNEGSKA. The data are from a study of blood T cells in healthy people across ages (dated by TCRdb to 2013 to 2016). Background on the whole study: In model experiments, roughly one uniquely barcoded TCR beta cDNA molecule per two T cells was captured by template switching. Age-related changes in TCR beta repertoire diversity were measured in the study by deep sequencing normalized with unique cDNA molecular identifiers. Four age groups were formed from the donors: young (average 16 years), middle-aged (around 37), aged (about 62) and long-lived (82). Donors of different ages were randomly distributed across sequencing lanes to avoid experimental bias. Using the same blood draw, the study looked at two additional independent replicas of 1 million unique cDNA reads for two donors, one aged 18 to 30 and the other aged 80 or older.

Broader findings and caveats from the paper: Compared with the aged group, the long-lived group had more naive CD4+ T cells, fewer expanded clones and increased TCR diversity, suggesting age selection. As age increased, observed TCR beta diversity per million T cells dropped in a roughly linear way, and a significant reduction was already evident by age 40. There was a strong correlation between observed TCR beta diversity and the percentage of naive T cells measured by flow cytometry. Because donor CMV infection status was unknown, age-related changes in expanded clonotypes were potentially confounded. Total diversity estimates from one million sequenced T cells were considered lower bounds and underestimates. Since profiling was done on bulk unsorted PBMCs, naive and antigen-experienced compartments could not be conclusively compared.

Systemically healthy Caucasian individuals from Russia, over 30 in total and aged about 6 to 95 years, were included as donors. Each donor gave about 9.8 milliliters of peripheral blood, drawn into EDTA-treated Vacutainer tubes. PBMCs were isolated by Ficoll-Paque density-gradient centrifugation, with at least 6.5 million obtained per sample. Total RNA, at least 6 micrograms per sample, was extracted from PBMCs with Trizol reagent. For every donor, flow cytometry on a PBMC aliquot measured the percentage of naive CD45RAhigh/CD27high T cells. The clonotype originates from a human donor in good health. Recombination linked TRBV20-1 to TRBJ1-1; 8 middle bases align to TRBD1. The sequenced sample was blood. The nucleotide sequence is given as TGCAGTGCTAGAGATCCAGGGGGCAAAAAAGCTTTCTTT. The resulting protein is CSARDPGGKKAFF.